A single sample is the source of the 31 T cell receptor beta chains below, sequenced in a study of tumor and adjacent non-tumor tissue in lung cancer. The library came from three nested PCR rounds adapted from ARM-PCR protocols. TCRdb reprocessed the multiplex PCR reads with MiXCR, giving one entry per CDR3 protein. The sample shows 110,000 or so distinct CDR3 sequences, about 61% of them seen only once. RNA was extracted from bulk tissue without any cell sorting. This non-tumor lung sample came from over 3 cm beyond the tumor edge. Sequenced sample: distant non-tumor lung tissue. Source of these receptors: a man between 60 and 75 years old with non-small cell lung cancer.

This chain connects TRBV11-1 to TRBJ2-1, with no clear D. This CDR3 has 13 amino acids. V lost 1 base and J lost 6, with 7 bases in between. The germline V gene has CDR1 SGHAT and CDR2 FQDESV (reference sequence). DNA for the CDR3: TGTGCCAGCAGCTTAGTAGGACGCAATGAGCAGTTCTTC. Its translation: CASSLVGRNEQFF.

This chain uses TRBV29-1 with TRBJ2-1; no definite D call. Germline V gene sequence: CDR1 SQVTM, CDR2 ANQGSEA. The ends were cut back, 6 bases at V and 4 bases at J, with 16 bases in the middle. The CDR3 sequence is 14 residues long. This chain's CDR3 is CSVIQHDPYNEQFF. The CDR3 DNA follows: TGCAGCGTAATCCAACACGACCCTTACAATGAGCAGTTCTTC.

Comments on this clonotype: At one boundary the junction diverges from the germline segment, which might be a read error. The genes are TRBV15 and TRBJ2-1; 9 bases agree with TRBD2. Germline lookup yields CDR1 LNHNV and CDR2 YYDKDF (reference sequence). The CDR3 is 19 amino acids. Written as DNA, the CDR3 is TGTGTCACCAGCAGAGATCTCGGGAATAGCGGGAGCGAGTACAATGAGCAGTTCTTC. This sequence encodes CVTSRDLGNSGSEYNEQFF.

Details on this clonotype: An end of the junction does not agree with germline; a read error may underlie this. V and J are TRBV2 and TRBJ1-1, with D perhaps matching TRBD1 (5 bases). Germline values: CDR1 SNHLY, CDR2 FYNNEI. The CDR3 length is 14 residues. The CDR3 reads CANSEQGADTEAFF. CDR3 nucleotide sequence: TGTGCCAACAGTGAACAAGGGGCGGACACTGAAGCTTTCTTT.

On this clonotype: This may arise from a read error, as a much more abundant clone is one base away. The chain couples TRBV6-6 to TRBJ2-7; the D call may be TRBD1 or TRBD2 (6 bases each). Per the germline V gene, CDR1 is MNHNY and CDR2 is SVGAGI (reference sequence). The CDR3 extends over 15 amino acids. V lost 6 bases, J lost 2 bases, and 17 bases lay in between. The CDR3 DNA is TGTGCCAGCAGCCGAGGGGGACGGGGGCCCTACGAGCAGTACTTC. Amino acids: CASSRGGRGPYEQYF.

A remark on this clonotype: The CDR3 end shows no conserved phenylalanine or tryptophan, and so a read error is likely. The chain employs TRBV11-1 and TRBJ2-1, with D possibly being TRBD2 (6 bases). CDR3 size: 18 residues. Germline assignment: CDR1 SGHAT and CDR2 FQDESV (reference sequence). V lost 1 base and J 7 bases, leaving 23 bases between the germline ends. The CDR3 loop is CASSLVHDSGLDVNEQFL. CDR3 sequence (DNA): TGTGCCAGCAGCTTAGTCCACGATAGCGGCCTTGATGTAAATGAGCAGTTCTTA.

As regards this clonotype: One end of the junction is discordant with germline, which a read error may explain. V and J are TRBV6-7 and TRBJ1-1; tentatively, D is TRBD1 (5 bases). TRBV6-7 falls under the ORF class, with uncertain function. This CDR3 has 16 residues. CDR3 sequence: CASSYSIRGWNTEAIF. The CDR3 nucleotides are TGTGCCAGCAGTTACTCGATAAGGGGTTGGAACACTGAAGCTATCTTT.

In regard to this clonotype: Just one base apart from a much larger clone, this may be a read error. The chain recombines TRBV28 with TRBJ1-6, with a tentative D call TRBD1 (5 bases). The CDR3 sequence is 18 residues long. Germline CDR1 reads MDHEN; CDR2 reads SYDVKM. CDR3 sequence: CASSNPGRSSSYNPPLHF. CDR3 in DNA: TGTGCCAGCAGTAACCCGGGACGGAGTAGCTCCTATAATCCACCCCTCCACTTT.

This clonotype was seen repeatedly, ten times or more. This chain uses TRBV4-2 with TRBJ2-3, with 7 bases identical to TRBD2. Germline assignment: CDR1 LGHNA and CDR2 YNFKEQ. The V segment lost 0 bases and the J segment 4 bases; nucleotides outside the gene matches: 7. This CDR3 contains 16 residues. The CDR3 is CASSQDLAGESDTQYF. DNA for the CDR3: TGTGCCAGCAGCCAAGATCTCGCGGGAGAATCAGATACGCAGTATTTT.

In regard to this clonotype: A much larger clone differs from this one at a single base, so this may be a read error. DNA of the CDR3: TGTGCCAGCAACCGGACAGGGAACTCCTACGAGCAGTACTTC. Its protein product is CASNRTGNSYEQYF. The gene calls are TRBV5-6 and TRBJ2-7; 8 bases line up with TRBD1. With V trimmed by 6 bases and J by 0 bases, 5 bases remained unmatched. The germline CDR1 and CDR2 sequences are SGHDT and YYEEEE. The CDR3 spans 14 residues.

This clonotype was recorded a few times. Germline is not matched at one junction end, which may reflect a read error. The chain links TRBV12-3 or TRBV12-4 to TRBJ2-3; 10 bases are a match to TRBD2. The CDR3 runs to 15 residues. The CDR3 DNA follows: TGTGCCACCATCCCCCCGGGACTAGCGAGAGATATGCAGTATTTT. As protein: CATIPPGLARDMQYF.

This clonotype was detected only a few times. This sequence may be a read error, since a much larger clone differs from it by one base. The J gene is TRBJ1-2, the V gene TRBV6-5; D is possibly TRBD1 (5 bases). The V end lost 0 bases, the J end lost 10 bases, and 15 bases lay between the germline ends. CDR3 length equals 14 residues. CDR1 MNHEY and CDR2 SVGAGI come from the germline V gene. This CDR3 reads CASSYSGLKSDYTF. The CDR3 DNA is TGTGCCAGCAGTTACTCGGGACTAAAATCTGACTACACCTTC.

The V gene is TRBV9, the J gene TRBJ2-2, with 9 bases fitting TRBD2. Germline V gene lookup returns CDR1 SGDLS and CDR2 YYNGEE. The CDR3 extends over 15 amino acids. J lost 5 bases, V lost 2 bases, and 4 bases had no gene match. The CDR3 DNA follows: TGTGCCAGCAGCGTCAGCGGGGGGAGTACCGGGGAGCTGTTTTTT. This translates into CASSVSGGSTGELFF.

The rearrangement links TRBV5-6 to TRBJ2-1; 11 bases agree with TRBD2. Looked up from germline, CDR1 is SGHDT and CDR2 is YYEEEE. V lost 6 bases to trimming and J lost 8 bases; unmatched junction nucleotides: 22. The CDR3 has 19 residues. The CDR3 region is CASNPTQGRGLAGLDEQFF. CDR3 DNA: TGTGCCAGCAACCCAACCCAGGGGAGAGGACTAGCGGGTCTGGATGAGCAGTTCTTC. The variable domain in full, completed from reference TRBV5-6 and TRBJ2-1, reads DAGVTQSPTHLIKTRGQQVTLRCSPKSGHDTVSWYQQALGQGPQFIFQYYEEEERQRGNFPDRFSGHQFPNYSSELNVNALLLGDSALYLCASNPTQGRGLAGLDEQFFGPGTRLTVL.

This clonotype was detected once. An end of the junction does not agree with germline; a read error may underlie this. The chain has TRBV29-1 and TRBJ2-1; possibly TRBD1 for D (6 bases). This CDR3 spans 16 amino acids. Per germline, CDR1 SQVTM and CDR2 ANQGSEA. CDR3 amino acids: CGVEAVAQGRRNEHFF. CDR3 in DNA: TGCGGCGTTGAGGCGGTGGCACAGGGACGTCGCAATGAGCATTTCTTC.

Turning to this clonotype: The junction departs from the called germline gene at one end, perhaps through a read error. J is TRBJ2-3 and V is TRBV5-6; tentatively, D is TRBD1 (5 bases). In germline, CDR1 is SGHDT, CDR2 YYEEEE. The CDR3 has 15 residues. This CDR3 reads CTSSPSLQGPDTQYF. The DNA of the CDR3 is TGTACCAGCAGCCCCTCCTTGCAGGGCCCAGATACGCAGTATTTT.

In regard to this clonotype: Since a much larger clone is just one base distant, this may be a read error. The chain joins TRBV6-6 to TRBJ2-5; no clear D. Trimming took 5 bases from V and 5 from J, leaving 6 bases between them. From germline, CDR1 is MNHNY and CDR2 SVGAGI (reference sequence). The CDR3 covers 11 residues. This chain's CDR3 is CASSAQETQYF. In DNA form, the CDR3 reads TGTGCCAGCAGTGCCCAGGAGACCCAGTACTTC.

This clonotype occurred many times. The rearrangement uses TRBV5-1 and TRBJ1-6; TRBD1 is a possible D gene (5 bases). V lost 6 bases and J 7 bases, leaving 17 bases between the germline ends. CDR3 length equals 15 residues. The germline V gene encodes CDR1 SGHRS and CDR2 YFSETQ. The CDR3 bases are TGCGCCAGCATGACGGGACTAGGATGGAATTCACCCCTCCACTTT. Protein: CASMTGLGWNSPLHF.

In its sample, this clonotype was seen many times. The chain links TRBV5-1 to TRBJ2-1, with TRBD2 matching over 7 bases. Losses at the gene ends were 3 bases for V and 6 bases for J; bases not matched to a gene: 9. The germline V gene encodes CDR1 SGHRS and CDR2 YFSETQ. CDR3 length: 15 residues. CDR3 sequence reads: CASSSTGGTSNEQFF. The DNA of the CDR3 is TGCGCCAGCAGCTCCACCGGGGGGACGAGCAATGAGCAGTTCTTC.

This clonotype was detected only a few times. J is TRBJ1-5 and V is TRBV20-1, with D possibly matching TRBD1 (6 bases). The length of the CDR3 is 14 residues. Germline values: CDR1 DFQATT, CDR2 SNEGSKA (reference sequence). The V and J ends lost 7 bases and 3 bases respectively, with 16 bases between them. Here the CDR3 DNA reads TGCAGTGTATCGACAGGCGAAAACAATCAGCCCCAGCATTTT. This encodes CSVSTGENNQPQHF.

This clonotype was seen a single time. One end of the junction varies from germline; a read error may be responsible. The chain couples TRBV29-1 to TRBJ1-1; D is unresolved. The CDR3 runs 11 residues. Germline lookup yields CDR1 SQVTM and CDR2 ANQGSEA. CDR3 amino acids: CGVVDQPAAFF. DNA of the CDR3: TGCGGCGTTGTCGATCAGCCGGCGGCTTTCTTT. The full variable domain, rest sourced from reference TRBV29-1 and TRBJ1-1, is SAVISQKPSRDICQRGTSLTIQCQVDSQVTMMFWYRQQPGQSLTLIATANQGSEATYESGFVIDKFPISRPNLTFSTLTVSNMSPEDSSIYLCGVVDQPAAFFGQGTRLTVV.

This clonotype was recorded at least ten times. This chain joins TRBV20-1 and TRBJ2-1; 8 bases map to TRBD2. Germline V CDR1 and CDR2: DFQATT, SNEGSKA (reference sequence). The CDR3 loop spans 15 amino acids. V lost 6 bases and J lost 2; bases outside the gene matches: 9. The CDR3 DNA is TGCAGTGCCCCGGTAGCGGGGACGACCTACAATGAGCAGTTCTTC. This sequence encodes CSAPVAGTTYNEQFF.

The rearrangement joins TRBV12-3 or TRBV12-4 to TRBJ2-3; TRBD1 matches at 8 bases. V was pared by 8 bases and J by 5 bases, with 15 bases of the junction left unmatched. This CDR3 comprises 16 residues. CDR3 nucleotides: TGTGCCAGCTGTGGTACAACCCGGACAGGGAGAGATACGCAGTATTTT. It is translated as CASCGTTRTGRDTQYF.

This clonotype was seen just once. Without the conserved terminal phenylalanine or tryptophan, this CDR3 likely stems from a read error. V usage is TRBV6-6 and J usage is TRBJ1-5; possibly TRBD1 for D (5 bases). The length of the CDR3 is 14 residues. Germline assignment: CDR1 MNHNY and CDR2 SVGAGI (reference sequence). The CDR3 spells CARSYSTGDQPQHS. As DNA, the CDR3 is TGTGCCAGAAGTTACTCGACGGGGGATCAGCCCCAGCATTCT.

The chain combines TRBV5-1 with TRBJ2-1; D ambiguous. The CDR3 length is 11 residues. CDR1 SGHRS and CDR2 YFSETQ come from the germline V gene. Trimming took 2 bases from V and 11 from J, leaving 8 bases between them. CDR3 DNA: TGCGCCAGCAGCTTAAAGACTCAGCAGTTCTTC. Its translation: CASSLKTQQFF.

Turning to this clonotype: The junction shows a germline mismatch at one end, possibly a read error. The chain links TRBV28 to TRBJ2-2, with 7 bases fitting TRBD2. The CDR3 has 14 amino acids. CDR1 is MDHEN, CDR2 SYDVKM, per germline. In DNA form, the CDR3 reads TGTGGCAGCGGAGCGGGATCGAACACCGGGGAGCTGTTTTTT. It is translated as CGSGAGSNTGELFF.

This clonotype was found a few times. An end of the junction differs from the germline gene, which may be a read error. This rearrangement joins TRBV7-8 to TRBJ1-2; 10 bases are shared with TRBD1. The germline gives CDR1 SGHVS, CDR2 FQNEAQ. This CDR3 is 15 amino acids long. CDR3 sequence: CVSSLGTGDVYGYTF. CDR3 in DNA: TGTGTCAGCAGCTTGGGGACAGGGGACGTTTATGGCTACACCTTC.

As concerns this clonotype: The junction departs from the called germline gene at one end, perhaps through a read error. V usage is TRBV29-1 and J usage is TRBJ1-5; possibly TRBD1 for D (5 bases). The length of the CDR3 is 13 residues. Germline CDR1 is SQVTM and CDR2 is ANQGSEA. In nucleotides, the CDR3 is TGCAGCATCAGGGAATCGTTTGGTGGGCCCCAGCAATTT. Amino acids: CSIRESFGGPQQF.

Turning to this clonotype: An end of the junction does not agree with germline; a read error may underlie this. The chain recombines TRBV11-2 with TRBJ2-1; D assignment may be TRBD1 or TRBD2 (5 bases each). The CDR3 sequence is 17 residues long. Per the germline V gene, CDR1 is SGHAT and CDR2 is FQNNGV. The CDR3 loop is CVSNLVGELPYRGEQLF. CDR3 nucleotide sequence: TGTGTCAGCAACTTAGTGGGGGAACTGCCTTACCGAGGGGAGCAGCTCTTC. Together with reference TRBV11-2 and TRBJ2-1, the CDR3 gives the full variable domain: EAGVAQSPRYKIIEKRQSVAFWCNPISGHATLYWYQQILGQGPKLLIQFQNNGVVDDSQLPKDRFSAERLKGVDSTLKIQPAKLEDSAVYLCVSNLVGELPYRGEQLFGPGTRLTVL.

This clonotype occurred many times. The genes are TRBV15 and TRBJ2-3; D tentatively reads TRBD1 or TRBD2 (6 bases each). Germline CDR1 LNHNV, CDR2 YYDKDF (reference sequence). Trimming took off 4 bases at V and 1 base at J, with 12 bases between the two ends. This CDR3 is built from 15 residues. The CDR3 region is CATSTAGEGTDTQYF. The CDR3 region has the DNA TGTGCCACCAGCACCGCAGGGGAGGGCACAGATACGCAGTATTTT.

A note on this clonotype: One end of the junction varies from germline; a read error may be responsible. J is TRBJ2-3 and V is TRBV20-1; the match to TRBD2 covers 9 bases. CDR1 and CDR2 (germline): DFQATT, SNEGSKA (reference sequence). CDR3 length equals 14 residues. The CDR3 is CNARVAGVTDTQYF. Written as DNA, the CDR3 is TGCAATGCTAGAGTAGCGGGGGTCACAGATACGCAGTATTTT.